This T cell receptor (beta chain) comes out of a study of T cells in Graves' hyperthyroidism and ophthalmopathy. Across the whole study: Upon initial diagnosis and before any treatment, peripheral blood was collected.

Hyperthyroidism, newly diagnosed and lasting under 2 months, affected patients aged 18 to 65. Used for diagnoses were clinical symptoms, serum thyroxine and TRAb, thyroid ultrasound and orbital computed tomography. Template material for amplifying TCR beta CDR3 regions consisted of RNA transcripts. The TCR CDR3 was amplified in a first-round RT-PCR using the HTBI primer set. One entry per CDR3 protein results from TCRdb running MiXCR on the multiplex PCR reads. Seen here are roughly 100,000 distinct CDR3 sequences, about 51% observed once, and the top ten hold roughly 27%. This clonotype was obtained from a middle-aged woman with Graves' hyperthyroidism. Material: blood.

CDR3 in DNA: TGCGCCAGCAGTAAAGGTGACTTCGAGCAGTACTTC. This gives the protein CASSKGDFEQYF. The chain couples TRBV10-1 to TRBJ2-7; D gene uncertain. The germline CDR1 and CDR2 sequences are WNHNN and SYGVQD (reference sequence). The CDR3 consists of 12 residues. V was pared by 5 bases and J by 6 bases, with 11 bases between.